This TCR beta chain was sequenced in a study of cytomegalovirus exposure and HLA in healthy donors (TCRdb year 2017). Broadly, across the study: An earlier analysis of about 560 of the donors reported 276 Gb of sequence data and 90 million to 120 million unique TCR beta sequences obtained from approximately 180 million T cells. An early release that covered fewer than 800 HLA-typed donors contained about 300 gigabases of sequencing data and around 80 million unique TCR sequences. Among the approximately 400 genotyped donors, around 81% belonged to the genetic ancestry cluster associated with self-reported Caucasian donors. The aim of the study was to test whether cataloging public T cell receptors could identify signatures of past pathogen exposure. The study used immunosequencing to profile the T cell repertoires of 666 subjects and linked those repertoires to cytomegalovirus serostatus. In addition to the first cohort of around 670 subjects, a separate validation cohort of approximately 110 different subjects was used. To predict cytomegalovirus infection status, the study combined high-throughput TCR immunosequencing, statistical association of individual TCRs with disease status, and machine learning. To study patterns of TCR occurrence, a later analysis re-analyzed previously published TCR beta repertoires from 666 donors and added high-resolution HLA genotyping. In the later analysis, no new phenotypic data were used to find candidate immune exposures; instead, reliance was placed on TCR beta sequences and their occurrence across donors. To decide whether each TCR beta V gene segment behaved as functional or pseudogenic, an earlier analysis of fewer than 750 of the donors relied on high-throughput TCR beta sequencing. Alongside the repertoire data, information on donor age, sex, ethnicity and CMV serostatus was compiled. A later genetic analysis took genome-wide SNP genotypes for 398 of the 666 donors and used that subset as a discovery cohort. Every repertoire in the discovery cohort had been generated on one and the same sequencing platform. Class I and class II HLA loci were covered by the typing at four-digit resolution. The number of donors typed differed by locus, with about 629-630 for A, B, C, DRB1 and DQB1, roughly 520 for DQA1, 600 to 610 for DPA1, and some 440 for DPB1. Roughly five DR-DQ haplotypes were treated as single units for association and clustering because of strong linkage in the cohort. On average, around 200,000 unique TCR beta nucleotide sequences were sequenced per donor among 350 to 400 genotyped donors of the cohort, with about 19% of those sequences being non-productive. The full study reports these points: A later analysis associated approximately 17,000 TCR beta sequences with specific HLA alleles at a false discovery rate of 0.05. Because some donors lacked HLA typing at each locus, the association tests relied only on the typed subset. The earlier analysis of some 560 of the donors excluded roughly 17 rarely observed V segments, including chromosome 9 orphons, because counts were too low. In the study, some 180 TCR beta chains were listed as associated with cytomegalovirus. A few of the identified cytomegalovirus-associated TCR beta chains were confirmed in vitro to be specific for cytomegalovirus antigens. Sequencing depth was assumed to be roughly uniform across donors in the presence/absence analyses, though that assumption may not hold. According to a later analysis, most CMV-associated TCR beta chains appeared to be HLA-restricted, and the HLA associations seemed to be driven largely by CMV exposure. CMV serostatus was the only immune exposure information available for the cohort. A cluster of highly shared sequence variants was judged likely to be a technical artifact of the sequencing pipeline. The authors suggested that the approach could potentially be extended to other disease states and immunological phenotypes. In a later genetic analysis, a missense DCLRE1C variant was associated with V-gene and J-gene trimming of TCR beta chains, and the association was replicated in an independent cohort. The classifier was reported to diagnose cytomegalovirus status with high specificity and sensitivity in both the original cohort and the validation cohort. Several of the top co-occurrence clusters appeared to be linked to parvovirus B19, influenza, CMV and Epstein-Barr virus, according to a later analysis. In an earlier analysis of fewer than 700 of the donors, most TCR beta V segments appeared in productive rearrangements about 90% or about 30% of the time, broadly matching IMGT annotations. When HLA alleles, especially DR and DQ, strongly co-occurred, attributing TCR associations to individual alleles was difficult. Compared with equally common non-associated chains, HLA-associated TCR beta chains in a later analysis were more clonally expanded and had lower generation probabilities. A further reported finding was that TCR beta sequences accurately predicted the HLA-A and HLA-B alleles for most subjects in the first cohort. In this cohort, only TCR beta chains were sequenced, and detectable features were limited by the absence of alpha or paired-chain data. Some IMGT-functional V segments, including TRBV6-2 and TRBV6-3, could not be distinguished by the 87-base-pair reads and were therefore excluded. In a later analysis, the rate of TCR association differed among HLA loci, with DRB1 alleles having the most associated TCRs and HLA-C alleles having the fewest. Compared with the 666-donor mean, donors in an Asian-associated ancestry cluster had fewer N-insertions in productive TCRs, according to a later genetic analysis. Correlated functional status among segregating V segments might be attributable to linkage disequilibrium, but an unknown experimental factor could not be ruled out. Most TCR sequences were observed very rarely across donors, whereas some public TCRs were present in many individuals.

The cohort was made up of approximately 700 healthy bone marrow donors. At the time of sampling, every cohort member was nominally healthy, though immune exposures that went unrecorded were likely present. The donor tested CMV seropositive, placing the donor among the roughly 270 seropositive members of the cohort. A peripheral blood sample was collected from each donor, and TCR beta sequencing was performed on peripheral blood mononuclear cells. Genomic DNA extraction from the blood cell samples was performed with the Qiagen DNeasy Blood Extraction Kit. Notes on this clone: Its antigen is not yet known. No clone much larger than this one lies a single base away; base qualities are absent.

The library was obtained by the immunoSEQ multiplex PCR assay. For the multiplex PCR, a mixture combining 60 forward primers for TCR Vbeta segments and 13 reverse primers for TCR Jbeta segments was used. A multiplex PCR assay on genomic DNA amplified the CDR3 region of rearranged TCR beta genes. The Illumina HiSeq System was used to sequence the amplified TCR beta libraries as 87-base-pair reads. The authors processed their data as follows. In a later analysis, tens of millions of unique TCR beta chains were counted across the 500 to 850 repertoires, and roughly 10 million of these chains were shared by at least two donors. A nearest-neighbor algorithm error-corrected the raw reads and collapsed the reads into unique sequences, merging closely related sequences to remove PCR and sequencing errors. Alignment of CDR3 sequences to IMGT reference sequences was used to assign V, D and J gene segments. For a sequence to be retained, a match of at least six nucleotides to both a V gene segment and a J gene segment was required. A rearrangement was called productive if the CDR3 had no stop codons and remained in frame with V and J, and every other rearrangement was called non-productive. CDR3 was defined by IMGT convention, running from the second conserved V-encoded cysteine to the conserved J-encoded phenylalanine. The earlier analysis of about 590 of the donors excluded sequences that lacked an unambiguous match to a single V gene segment. An earlier analysis of almost 600 of the donors classified V segments as functional when productive rearrangements were above 56.7% and as segregating when the standard deviation between donors was above 5%. A statistical classification framework was built to diagnose cytomegalovirus status from the catalog of TCR beta chain sequences. V and J gene assignment, in a later analysis, came from comparing TCR nucleotide sequences with IMGT/GENE-DB human TR gene sequences. The TCRdist pipeline was used in a later analysis to assign CDR3 sequences and most-parsimonious VDJ recombination scenarios. A later analysis defined each TCR beta chain by its CDR3 amino acid sequence plus V-gene family, and excluded reads lacking a unique V-gene family. A later analysis removed 450 to 600 highly shared, low-generation-probability nucleotide sequences to deal with suspected cross-contamination and a sequencing artifact. In a later analysis, a clonal expansion index for each public chain was calculated from normalized within-repertoire ranks of inferred template counts. In a later analysis, generation probabilities were computed using a VDJ recombination model fitted to out-of-frame rearrangements, and the results were checked against IGoR. A later analysis scored TCR-TCR, TCR-HLA and TCR-CMV co-occurrence with hypergeometric tests, applying a repertoire-size bias correction to TCR pairs. In a later analysis, false discovery rates were estimated by permuting HLA or CMV assignments 20 times. In a later analysis, co-occurring TCRs were grouped using DBSCAN, and TCRdist sequence similarity was added for clustering within HLA-allele-positive subsets. Co-occurrence clustering excluded repertoires with fewer than 30,000 or more than 120,000 public chains, plus five with anomalous nucleotide sharing. TCRdb limited this immuneACCESS table to in-frame rearrangements with V and J called. A share of clones is missing; checked studies link under half to unresolved V genes, and the rest is unexplained. The V and J calls and the clone size are those of that table, but D and trimming were determined from the DNA. Here the sample has fewer than 250,000 clones; around 75% occur a single time. 3% to 3.5% of the sample is taken by the ten largest.

The germline V gene sets CDR1 to MNHNS and CDR2 to SASEGT. V sheds 0 bases and J sheds 0 bases, leaving 8 bases between their ends. The CDR3 spans 16 residues, from the cysteine through the phenylalanine. The CDR3 DNA has 48 bases and is translated from base 1. What was sequenced was PBMCs. The V and J genes are TRBV6-1 and TRBJ2-2, with the D gene not clear enough to name. The source of this sequence is a woman under 40 in good health and CMV-seropositive. At the DNA level, the sequence is TGTGCCAGCAGTGAAGCTAGCTATTCGAACACCGGGGAGCTGTTTTTT. This sequence encodes CASSEASYSNTGELFF.